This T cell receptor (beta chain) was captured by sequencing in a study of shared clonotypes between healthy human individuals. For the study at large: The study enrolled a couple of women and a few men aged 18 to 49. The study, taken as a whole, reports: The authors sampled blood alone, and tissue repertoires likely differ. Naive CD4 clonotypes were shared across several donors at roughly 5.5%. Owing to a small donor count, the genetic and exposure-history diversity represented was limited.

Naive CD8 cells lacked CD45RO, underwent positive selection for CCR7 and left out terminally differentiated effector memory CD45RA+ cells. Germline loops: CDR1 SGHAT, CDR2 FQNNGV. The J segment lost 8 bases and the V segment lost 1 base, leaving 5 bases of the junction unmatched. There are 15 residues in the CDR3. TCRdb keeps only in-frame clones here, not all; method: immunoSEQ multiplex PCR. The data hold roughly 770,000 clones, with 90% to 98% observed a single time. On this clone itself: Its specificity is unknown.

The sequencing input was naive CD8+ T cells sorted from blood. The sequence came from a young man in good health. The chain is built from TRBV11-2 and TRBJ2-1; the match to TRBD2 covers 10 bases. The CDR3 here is CASSLGLAGDDEQFF. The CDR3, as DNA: TGTGCCAGCAGCTTAGGGCTAGCGGGAGACGATGAGCAGTTCTTC.